Sequencing of this TCR beta chain was carried out in a study of CD8+ T cells in alopecia areata (dated by TCRdb to 2016 to 2019). Study-level background: The treated patients, all with moderate-to-severe alopecia areata, were enrolled in an open-label pilot trial of oral tofacitinib given at 5 to 10 mg twice daily. Patients on tofacitinib were biopsied at baseline and after 4 and 24 weeks of treatment, and several of the patients also had a later scalp biopsy. RNA was obtained with the PAXgene miRNA kit for fixed scalp, the miRNeasy kit for PBMCs, and the RNeasy kit for mouse skin. Clonality in the scalp was compared among normal scalp (n=4), patchy alopecia areata scalp (n=8), and alopecia totalis/universalis scalp (n=8). Tofacitinib was given for 6 to 18 months, followed by 6 months of follow-up off drug to assess delayed response and recurrence. TCRbeta CDR3 regions were amplified by immunoSEQ multiplex PCR with 35 Vbeta forward and 13 Jbeta reverse primers. The SALT score, which quantifies the percentage of affected scalp surface area, was used to measure disease severity in treated patients. In both human patients and the C3H/HeJ mouse model, the study applied high-throughput TCRbeta sequencing to look at T cell clonal expansion in alopecia areata. In humans, TCRbeta sequencing was performed on scalp tissue and on sorted CD4+ and CD8+ peripheral blood T cells from healthy controls and from patients with patchy or totalis/universalis alopecia areata. Here is what the overall study found, with its caveats: Compared with mice, TCR sequences shared between patients were less clear, possibly partly because of HLA diversity across the patient population. Tofacitinib significantly lowered scalp clonality and the number of expanded CD8+ clones among the top 100 scalp clones. Because the treated cohort was small and had just a single nonresponder, larger studies are needed to establish links between baseline CD8+ expansion and response. Compared with normal scalp, lesional scalp had higher clonality and more expanded CD8+ clones, particularly in alopecia totalis/universalis, a pattern that suggests antigenic drive. Many expanded lesional clones were found to persist in scalp and blood during tofacitinib treatment, and relapse after treatment cessation may be partly explained by this persistence. Unlike mouse skin, which is dominated by gammadelta T cells, normal human skin has resident alphabeta T cells that are also sequenced, and this complicates analysis of the scalp TCR repertoire.

The sample's treatment or condition label is to be understood as: oral pan-JAK inhibitor, 5-10 mg twice daily. From alopecia areata patients, peripheral blood was collected along with lesional scalp punch biopsies. After PBMCs were isolated by density centrifugation and stained for CD3, CD4 and CD8, a FACSAria was used to sort CD4+ and CD8+ T cells. The CDR3 runs 13 residues from the cysteine to the phenylalanine. Just CDR3 DNA is preserved here, 39 bases in frame from base 1. At the junction V is shortened by 6 bases and J by 2 bases, with 13 bases in between. Based on the germline V gene, the CDR1 and CDR2 sequences are SQVTM and ANQGSEA. The library was generated by the immunoSEQ multiplex PCR assay. To provide template for TCR sequencing, every sample had RNA extracted and reverse transcribed into cDNA. First-strand cDNA was synthesized using SuperScript III with a 2:1 mix of oligo-dT and random hexamers. Amplification bias was assessed with a synthetic immune receptor repertoire, and residual bias was removed computationally. Regarding the original processing steps: Raw reads were preprocessed to remove errors, and CDR3 was defined according to IMGT conventions as the region from the conserved cysteine to phenylalanine. Clonality was computed as 1 minus the Shannon entropy, with the entropy normalized by log2 of the number of productive unique TCRs. Scalp TCRbeta sequences were cross-referenced with sorted blood CD4 and CD8 repertoires so that the CD4 or CD8 identity of scalp clones could be inferred. Drawn from immuneACCESS, this table holds only the in-frame rearrangements with V and J called that TCRdb kept. Clones are partly lost; checked studies trace under half to an unresolved V gene and leave the rest unexplained. D and trimming were read from the DNA, whereas the V and J calls and clone size are those reported in that table. Counted in this sample were hundreds of thousands of clones; about 60% of them appeared once. The ten top clones hold about 0.9% of the sample.

About this clone: It lacks a known antigen. Per-base qualities were not stored, and no clone one base away is much larger.

This material consisted of CD4+ T cells sorted from blood, taken between weeks 51 and 54, from a patient treated with tofacitinib. The sequence links TRBV29-1 to TRBJ1-2; the D gene assignment is ambiguous. This TCR was sampled from a human donor with alopecia areata. The DNA reads as follows: TGCAGCGTCCCCATTGGTCCAAACTATGGCTACACCTTC. Its protein product is CSVPIGPNYGYTF.